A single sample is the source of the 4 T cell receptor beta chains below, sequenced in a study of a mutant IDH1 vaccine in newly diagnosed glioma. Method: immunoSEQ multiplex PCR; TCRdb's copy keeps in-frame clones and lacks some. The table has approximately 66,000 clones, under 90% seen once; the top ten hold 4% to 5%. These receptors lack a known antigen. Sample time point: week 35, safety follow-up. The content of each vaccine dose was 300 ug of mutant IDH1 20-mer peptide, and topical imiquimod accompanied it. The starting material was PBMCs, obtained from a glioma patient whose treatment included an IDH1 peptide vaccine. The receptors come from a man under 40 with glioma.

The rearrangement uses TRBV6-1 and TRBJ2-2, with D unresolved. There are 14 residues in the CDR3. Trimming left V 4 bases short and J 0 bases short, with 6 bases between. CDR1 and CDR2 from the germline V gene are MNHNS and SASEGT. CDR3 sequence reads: CASSVTANTGELFF. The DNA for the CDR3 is TGTGCCAGCAGTGTTACCGCGAACACCGGGGAGCTGTTTTTT.

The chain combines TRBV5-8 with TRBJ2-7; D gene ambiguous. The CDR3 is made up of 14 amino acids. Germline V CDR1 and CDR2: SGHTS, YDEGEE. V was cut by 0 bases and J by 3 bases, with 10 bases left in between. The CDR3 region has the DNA TGTGCCAGCAGCTTGGGAAGGGTATTCTACGAGCAGTACTTC. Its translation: CASSLGRVFYEQYF.

The CDR3 loop reads CASSFPATAGAGTGELFF. The CDR3 DNA reads TGTGCCAGCAGTTTTCCCGCTACAGCGGGGGCGGGCACCGGGGAGCTGTTTTTT. This chain uses TRBV28 with TRBJ2-2; 8 bases are shared with TRBD2. Germline V CDR1 and CDR2: MDHEN, SYDVKM. Losses at the gene ends were 3 bases for V and 4 bases for J; bases not matched to a gene: 13. The CDR3 consists of 18 residues.

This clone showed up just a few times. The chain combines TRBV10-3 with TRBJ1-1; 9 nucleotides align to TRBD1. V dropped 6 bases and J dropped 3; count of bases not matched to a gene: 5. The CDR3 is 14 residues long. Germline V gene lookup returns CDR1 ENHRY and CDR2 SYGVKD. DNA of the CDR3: TGTGCCATCAGGCCACGGACAGGGGACACTGAAGCTTTCTTT. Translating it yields CAIRPRTGDTEAFF.